The clone carrying this TCR beta chain was seen repeatedly, ten times or more. Ophthalmopathy in the donors was of moderate-to-severe activity, with CAS ≥3, NOSPECS ≥4 and duration under 3 months. Orbital computed tomography, thyroid ultrasound, TRAb, serum thyroxine and clinical symptoms formed the basis of diagnosis. What supplied the PBMCs was roughly 11 ml of fresh peripheral blood. The data derive from a study of Graves' ophthalmopathy and Graves' hyperthyroidism. Investigators amplified TCR beta CDR3 regions from RNA transcripts. Scientists carried out first-round RT-PCR using HTBI primers and then a second-round multiplex PCR. In TCRdb, the multiplex PCR reads were re-called with MiXCR into one record per CDR3 protein. The sample has about 740,000 distinct CDR3 sequences, roughly 40% seen once. The CDR3 is 13 residues long. V dropped 2 bases and J dropped 3 bases, with 7 bases sitting between them. Germline-derived CDR1 and CDR2 are SEHNR and FQNEAQ (reference sequence).

Sequencing used peripheral blood. The chain links TRBV7-9 to TRBJ1-2; D is uncertain. The clonotype was recovered from an adult man with Graves' ophthalmopathy. The CDR3 protein is CASSLTGYYGYTF. CDR3 bases: TGTGCCAGCAGCTTAACCGGGTACTATGGCTACACCTTC.